Below are 3 T cell receptor beta chains sequenced from a single sample in a study of T-cell memory formation after mild COVID-19. TCRdb reprocessed the 5' RACE reads with MiXCR, giving one entry per CDR3 protein. This sample has 180,000 or so distinct CDR3 sequences; approximately 10% occur once, and the top ten carry about 3.8%. Sequencing was done on a sample of PBMCs or a T cell subset sorted from them (not recorded which). The receptors here all came from a man aged 18 to 29 who had mild COVID-19 (a few samples of this study predate the infection). Cell type and time point are not known.

This clonotype has a handful of counts. The V and J genes are TRBV20-1 and TRBJ2-2, with TRBD1 matching 7 bases. Trimming took 4 bases from V and 6 from J; bases not matched to a gene: 5. Germline CDR1 DFQATT, CDR2 SNEGSKA (reference sequence). The CDR3 is made up of 13 amino acids. CDR3 region: CSANNQGAGELFF. As DNA, the CDR3 is TGCAGTGCTAACAATCAGGGGGCCGGGGAGCTGTTTTTT.

This rearrangement joins TRBV5-1 to TRBJ2-5, with TRBD2 matching over 10 bases. V gave up 0 bases and J gave up 3 bases; unmatched junction bases: 2. Germline V gene data show CDR1 as SGHRS and CDR2 as YFSETQ. This CDR3 comprises 15 residues. The CDR3 here is CASSLAGLAEETQYF. The CDR3 DNA is TGCGCCAGCAGCTTGGCCGGACTAGCGGAAGAGACCCAGTACTTC.

A few counts support this clonotype. This chain uses TRBV12-3 or TRBV12-4 with TRBJ1-5, with D unclear. With 2 bases removed from V and 7 bases from J, the gap between germline ends came to 9 bases. The CDR3 contains 13 residues. The CDR3 protein is CASSLSQRQPQHF. The CDR3 nucleotides are TGTGCCAGCAGTTTAAGCCAGAGGCAGCCCCAGCATTTT.